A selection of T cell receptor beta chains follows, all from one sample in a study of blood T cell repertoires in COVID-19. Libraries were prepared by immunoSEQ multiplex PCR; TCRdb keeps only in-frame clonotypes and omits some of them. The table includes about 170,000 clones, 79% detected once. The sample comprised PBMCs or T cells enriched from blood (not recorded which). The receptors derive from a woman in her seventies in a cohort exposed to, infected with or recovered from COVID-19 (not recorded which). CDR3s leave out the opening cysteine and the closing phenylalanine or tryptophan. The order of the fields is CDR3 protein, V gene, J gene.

CDR3: ASSLELDRGEQY
V: TRBV5-4
J: TRBJ2-7

CDR3: ASSLWVGERGNEQF
V: TRBV7-9
J: TRBJ2-1

CDR3: ASSSRAGYEQY
V: TRBV7-2
J: TRBJ2-7

CDR3: ASLTNYGYT
V: TRBV28
J: TRBJ1-2

CDR3: ASSFGTGGAETQY
V: TRBV7-9
J: TRBJ2-5

CDR3: ASSVQGAGELF
V: TRBV7-6
J: TRBJ2-2

CDR3: ASSLALAGGPADTQY
V: TRBV5-1
J: TRBJ2-3

CDR3: ASSFLAGATYEQY
V: TRBV5-1
J: TRBJ2-7

CDR3: ASSARSAGNNEQF
V: TRBV11-2
J: TRBJ2-1

CDR3: ASSLGYGNQPQH
V: TRBV5-6
J: TRBJ1-5

CDR3: ASSTGDFYEQY
V: TRBV18
J: TRBJ2-7

CDR3: ASSVLGQGNTIY
V: TRBV9
J: TRBJ1-3

CDR3: ASSPGGAEETQY
V: TRBV5-1
J: TRBJ2-5

CDR3: ASNQASYEQY
V: TRBV2
J: TRBJ2-7

CDR3: ASHQQGLALDTQY
V: TRBV5-1
J: TRBJ2-3

CDR3: ASSESGRGSIAF
V: TRBV6-1
J: TRBJ1-1

CDR3: ASSGQGVPRANVLT
V: TRBV10-2
J: TRBJ2-6

CDR3: ASRGAQGVGEQY
V: TRBV2
J: TRBJ2-7

CDR3: ASSRFGSSTDTQY
V: TRBV6-5
J: TRBJ2-3

CDR3: ASSEALPGAGSYEQY
V: TRBV2
J: TRBJ2-7

CDR3: ASSDPRWQGYT
V: TRBV6-2/TRBV6-3
J: TRBJ1-2

CDR3: ASTPRRGNTEAF
V: TRBV27
J: TRBJ1-1

CDR3: ASSPAGNQPQH
V: TRBV18
J: TRBJ1-5

CDR3: ASSQDYLGGMSQY
V: TRBV3-1/TRBV3-2
J: TRBJ2-5

CDR3: ASSGGALVSNEQF
V: TRBV28
J: TRBJ2-1